The present T cell receptor (beta chain) was sequenced within a study of blood T cell repertoires in COVID-19. Study-level information: The United States, Italy and Spain were the sources of the acute and convalescent COVID-19 samples. PBMCs, B-cell-depleted T cells, or T cells provided the cDNA or gDNA that made up the material.

The table lists this clone with a few counts. As handled by the study authors: Amplifying reference gene primers gave estimates of nucleated cell counts. Some clones are missing from TCRdb's copy, which holds only in-frame ones; the method was immunoSEQ multiplex PCR. The V and J calls and the clone size are those of that table, but D and trimming were determined from the DNA. The sample includes fewer than 250,000 clones, 75% to 85% seen only once; the top ten take about 6.3%. Trimming removed 0 bases at V and 1 base at J, with 8 bases between. The CDR3 consists of 15 residues. Germline CDR1 is SGHKS and CDR2 is YYEKEE (reference sequence).

Sequences were obtained from peripheral blood. The sequence was obtained from a man in his 60s with acute or convalescent COVID-19. The chain is built from TRBV5-5 and TRBJ1-5; no clear D gene. The CDR3 coding sequence is TGTGCCAGCAGCTTGGGCGGGGTAAGCAATCAGCCCCAGCATTTT. Translating it yields CASSLGGVSNQPQHF.